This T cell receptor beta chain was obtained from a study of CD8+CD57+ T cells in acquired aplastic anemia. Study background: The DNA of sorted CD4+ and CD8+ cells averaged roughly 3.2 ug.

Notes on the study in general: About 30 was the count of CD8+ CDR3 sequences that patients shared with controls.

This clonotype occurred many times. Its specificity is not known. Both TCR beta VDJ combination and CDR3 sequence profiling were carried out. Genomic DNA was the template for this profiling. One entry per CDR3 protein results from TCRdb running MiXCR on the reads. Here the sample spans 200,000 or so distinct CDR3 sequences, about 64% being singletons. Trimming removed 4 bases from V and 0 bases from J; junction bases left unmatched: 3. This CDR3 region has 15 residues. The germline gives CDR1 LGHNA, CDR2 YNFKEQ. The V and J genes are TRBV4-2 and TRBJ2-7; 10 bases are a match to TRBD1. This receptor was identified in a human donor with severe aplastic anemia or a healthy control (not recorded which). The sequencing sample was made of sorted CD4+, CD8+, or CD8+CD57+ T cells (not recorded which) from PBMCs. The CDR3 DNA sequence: TGTGCCAGCAGCCTAGGGACAGGGGCCTCCTACGAGCAGTACTTC. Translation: CASSLGTGASYEQYF.